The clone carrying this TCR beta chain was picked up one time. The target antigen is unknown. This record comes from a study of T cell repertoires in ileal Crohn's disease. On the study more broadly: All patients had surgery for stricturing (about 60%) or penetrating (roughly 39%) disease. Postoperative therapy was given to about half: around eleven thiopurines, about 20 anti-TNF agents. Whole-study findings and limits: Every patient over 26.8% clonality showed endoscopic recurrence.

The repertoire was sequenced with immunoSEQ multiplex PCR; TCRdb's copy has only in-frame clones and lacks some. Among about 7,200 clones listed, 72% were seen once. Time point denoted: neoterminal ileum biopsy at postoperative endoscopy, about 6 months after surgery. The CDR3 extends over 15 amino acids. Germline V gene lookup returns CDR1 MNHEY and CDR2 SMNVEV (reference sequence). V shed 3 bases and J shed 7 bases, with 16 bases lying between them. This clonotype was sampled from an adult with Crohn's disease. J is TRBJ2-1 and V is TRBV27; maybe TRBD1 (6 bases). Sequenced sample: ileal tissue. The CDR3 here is CASSFYRAPVNEQFF. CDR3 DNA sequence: TGTGCCAGCAGTTTTTACAGGGCGCCGGTGAATGAGCAGTTCTTC.